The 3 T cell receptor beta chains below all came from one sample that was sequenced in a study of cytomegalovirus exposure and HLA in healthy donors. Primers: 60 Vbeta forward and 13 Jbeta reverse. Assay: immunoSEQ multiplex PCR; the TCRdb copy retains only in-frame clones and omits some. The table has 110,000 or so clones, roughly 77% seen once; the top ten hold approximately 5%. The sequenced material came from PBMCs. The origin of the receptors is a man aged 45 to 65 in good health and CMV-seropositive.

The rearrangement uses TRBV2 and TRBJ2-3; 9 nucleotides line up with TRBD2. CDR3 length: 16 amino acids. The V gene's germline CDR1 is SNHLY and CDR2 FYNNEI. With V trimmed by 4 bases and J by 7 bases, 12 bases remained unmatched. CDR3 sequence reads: CASSGRSGLAGNTQYF. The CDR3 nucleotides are TGTGCCAGCAGTGGTCGGTCGGGACTAGCAGGCAATACGCAGTATTTT. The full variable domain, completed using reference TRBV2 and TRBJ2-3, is EPEVTQTPSHQVTQMGQEVILRCVPISNHLYFYWYRQILGQKVEFLVSFYNNEISEKSEIFDDQFSVERPDGSNFTLKIRSTKLEDSAMYFCASSGRSGLAGNTQYFGPGTRLTVL.

The CDR3 DNA reads TGTGCCAGCAGCTTTACAGGGTTCGCCTATGGCTACACCTTC. This sequence encodes CASSFTGFAYGYTF. This chain links TRBV7-9 with TRBJ1-2; possibly TRBD1 for D (6 bases). V lost 3 bases to trimming and J lost 4 bases, with 12 bases between them. The CDR3 has 14 residues. Germline V gives CDR1 SEHNR, CDR2 FQNEAQ (reference sequence).

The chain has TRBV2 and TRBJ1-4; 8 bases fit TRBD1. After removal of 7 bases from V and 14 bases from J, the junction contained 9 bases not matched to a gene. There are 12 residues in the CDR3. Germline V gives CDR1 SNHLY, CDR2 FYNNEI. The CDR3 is CASNGQGPGLFF. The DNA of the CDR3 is TGTGCCAGCAATGGACAGGGCCCCGGGCTGTTTTTT.